This TCR beta chain was recovered during a study of CD4 T cells in relation to SARS-CoV-2 and coronaviruses. About the study: Convalescent donors were aged about 21 to 75, with median about 40 years. Crossreactive spike epitopes shared across donors were mapped to their HLA restriction.

The length of the CDR3 is 15 residues. With 6 bases removed from V and 3 bases from J, the gap between germline ends came to 20 bases. Looked up from germline, CDR1 is SQVTM and CDR2 is ANQGSEA. In regard to this clone: The antigen remains undetermined.

Only in-frame clones appear in the TCRdb table, and some are missing; sequencing was by immunoSEQ multiplex PCR. The table has about 37,000 clones, more than 70% seen once. V is TRBV29-1 and J is TRBJ2-5; D is perhaps TRBD1 or TRBD2 (5 bases each). The clonotype originates from an adult with COVID-19. Sequencing used naive CD4+ T cells from PBMCs, cultured in vitro. Subset here: naive CD4+ T cells isolated by negative enrichment. The chain's CDR3 is CSVDPGTNLKETQYF. In DNA form, the CDR3 reads TGCAGCGTCGACCCCGGGACGAACCTTAAAGAGACCCAGTACTTC.